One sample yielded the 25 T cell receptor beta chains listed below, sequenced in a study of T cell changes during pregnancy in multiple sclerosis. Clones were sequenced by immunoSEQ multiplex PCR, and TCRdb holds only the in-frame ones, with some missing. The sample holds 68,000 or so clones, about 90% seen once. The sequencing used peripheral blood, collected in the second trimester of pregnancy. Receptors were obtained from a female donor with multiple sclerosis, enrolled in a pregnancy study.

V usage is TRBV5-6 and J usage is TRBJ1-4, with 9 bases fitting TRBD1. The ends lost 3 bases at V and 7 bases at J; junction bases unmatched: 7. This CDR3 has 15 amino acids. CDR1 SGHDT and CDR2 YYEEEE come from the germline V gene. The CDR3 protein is CASSYYRGQGEKLFF. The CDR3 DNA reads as TGTGCCAGCAGCTACTACAGGGGGCAGGGTGAAAAACTGTTTTTT.

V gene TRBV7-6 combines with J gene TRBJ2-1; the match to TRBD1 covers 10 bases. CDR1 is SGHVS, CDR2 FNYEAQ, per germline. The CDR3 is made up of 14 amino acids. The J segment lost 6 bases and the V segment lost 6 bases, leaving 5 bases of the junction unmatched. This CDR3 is CASRAGTGVNEQFF. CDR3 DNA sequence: TGTGCCAGCAGAGCCGGGACAGGGGTCAATGAGCAGTTCTTC.

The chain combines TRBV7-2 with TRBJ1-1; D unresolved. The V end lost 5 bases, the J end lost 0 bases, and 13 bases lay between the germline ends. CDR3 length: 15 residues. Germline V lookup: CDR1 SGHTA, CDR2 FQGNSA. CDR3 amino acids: CASSRVRGMNTEAFF. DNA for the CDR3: TGTGCCAGCAGCCGTGTGCGGGGTATGAACACTGAAGCTTTCTTT.

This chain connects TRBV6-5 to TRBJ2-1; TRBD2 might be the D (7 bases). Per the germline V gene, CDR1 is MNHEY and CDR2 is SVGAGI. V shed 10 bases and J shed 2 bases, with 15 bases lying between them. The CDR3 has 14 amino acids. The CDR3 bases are TGTGCCACCCGAGGGGGGGCTGCCTACAATGAGCAGTTCTTC. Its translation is CATRGGAAYNEQFF.

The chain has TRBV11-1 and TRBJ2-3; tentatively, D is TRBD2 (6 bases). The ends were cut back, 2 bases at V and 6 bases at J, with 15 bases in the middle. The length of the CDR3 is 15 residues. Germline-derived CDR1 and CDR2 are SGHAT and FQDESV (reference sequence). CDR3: CASSLRRGGVDTQYF. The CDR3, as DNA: TGTGCCAGCAGCTTAAGGAGGGGCGGGGTGGATACGCAGTATTTT.

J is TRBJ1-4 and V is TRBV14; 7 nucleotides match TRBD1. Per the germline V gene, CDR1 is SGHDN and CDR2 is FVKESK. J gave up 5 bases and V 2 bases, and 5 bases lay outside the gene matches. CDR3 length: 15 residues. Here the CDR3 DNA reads TGTGCCAGCAGCCAAAACAGGGGTTCCAATGAAAAACTGTTTTTT. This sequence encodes CASSQNRGSNEKLFF.

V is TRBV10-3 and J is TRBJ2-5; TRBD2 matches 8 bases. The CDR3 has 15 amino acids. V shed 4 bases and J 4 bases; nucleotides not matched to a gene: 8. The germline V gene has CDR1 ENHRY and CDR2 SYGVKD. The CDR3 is CAISGEAGESETQYF. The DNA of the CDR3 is TGTGCCATCAGTGGGGAAGCGGGGGAGTCAGAGACCCAGTACTTC.

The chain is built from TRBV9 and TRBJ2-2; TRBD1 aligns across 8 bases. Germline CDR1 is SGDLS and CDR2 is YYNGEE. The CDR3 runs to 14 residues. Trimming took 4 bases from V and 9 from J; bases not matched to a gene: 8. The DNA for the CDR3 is TGTGCCAGCAGCCCTCGGACAGGGCTTTGGGAGCTGTTTTTT. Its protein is CASSPRTGLWELFF. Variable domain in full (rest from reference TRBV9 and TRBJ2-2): DSGVTQTPKHLITATGQRVTLRCSPRSGDLSVYWYQQSLDQGLQFLIQYYNGEERAKGNILERFSAQQFPDLHSELNLSSLELGDSALYFCASSPRTGLWELFFGEGSRLTVL.

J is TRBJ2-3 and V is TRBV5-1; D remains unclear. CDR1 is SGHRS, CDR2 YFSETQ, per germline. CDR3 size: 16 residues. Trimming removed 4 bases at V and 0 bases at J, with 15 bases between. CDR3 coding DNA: TGCGCCAGCAGCGGGCCTACAAACCCTAGCACAGATACGCAGTATTTT. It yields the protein CASSGPTNPSTDTQYF.

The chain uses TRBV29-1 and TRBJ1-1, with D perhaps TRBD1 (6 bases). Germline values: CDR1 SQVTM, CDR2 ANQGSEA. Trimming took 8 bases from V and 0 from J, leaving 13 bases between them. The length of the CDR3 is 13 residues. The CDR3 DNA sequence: TGCAGCACCAAGGGGGAGCTGAACACTGAAGCTTTCTTT. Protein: CSTKGELNTEAFF.

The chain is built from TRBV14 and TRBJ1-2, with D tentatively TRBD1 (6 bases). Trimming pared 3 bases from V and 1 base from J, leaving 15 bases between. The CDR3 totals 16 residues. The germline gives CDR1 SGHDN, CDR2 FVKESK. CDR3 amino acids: CASSQNTGKLNYGYTF. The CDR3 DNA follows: TGTGCCAGCAGCCAGAACACAGGGAAACTTAACTATGGCTACACCTTC.

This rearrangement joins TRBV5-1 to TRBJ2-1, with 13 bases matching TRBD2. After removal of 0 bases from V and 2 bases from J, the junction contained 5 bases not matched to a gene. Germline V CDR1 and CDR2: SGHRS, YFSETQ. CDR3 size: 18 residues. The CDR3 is CASSLVLAGGAPYNEQFF. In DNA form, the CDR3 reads TGCGCCAGCAGCTTGGTACTAGCGGGGGGGGCCCCCTACAATGAGCAGTTCTTC. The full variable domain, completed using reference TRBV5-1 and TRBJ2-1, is KAGVTQTPRYLIKTRGQQVTLSCSPISGHRSVSWYQQTPGQGLQFLFEYFSETQRNKGNFPGRFSGRQFSNSRSEMNVSTLELGDSALYLCASSLVLAGGAPYNEQFFGPGTRLTVL.

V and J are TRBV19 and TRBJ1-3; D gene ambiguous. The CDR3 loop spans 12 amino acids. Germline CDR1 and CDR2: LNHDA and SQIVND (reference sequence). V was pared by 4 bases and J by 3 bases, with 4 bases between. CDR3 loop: CASSTGGNTIYF. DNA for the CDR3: TGTGCCAGTAGTACGGGTGGAAACACCATATATTTT.

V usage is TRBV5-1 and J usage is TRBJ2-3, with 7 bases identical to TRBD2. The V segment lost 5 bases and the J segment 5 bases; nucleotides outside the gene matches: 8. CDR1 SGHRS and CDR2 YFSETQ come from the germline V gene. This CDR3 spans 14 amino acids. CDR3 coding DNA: TGCGCCAGCAGGGGCGGGGGACCCCAAGATACGCAGTATTTT. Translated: CASRGGGPQDTQYF. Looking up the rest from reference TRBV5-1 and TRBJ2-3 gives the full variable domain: KAGVTQTPRYLIKTRGQQVTLSCSPISGHRSVSWYQQTPGQGLQFLFEYFSETQRNKGNFPGRFSGRQFSNSRSEMNVSTLELGDSALYLCASRGGGPQDTQYFGPGTRLTVL.

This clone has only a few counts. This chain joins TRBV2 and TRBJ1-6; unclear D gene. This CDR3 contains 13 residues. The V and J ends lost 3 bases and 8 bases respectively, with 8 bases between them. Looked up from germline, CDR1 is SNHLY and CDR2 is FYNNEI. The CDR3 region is CASSEGRHSPLHF. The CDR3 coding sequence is TGTGCCAGCAGTGAGGGCAGACATTCACCCCTCCACTTT.

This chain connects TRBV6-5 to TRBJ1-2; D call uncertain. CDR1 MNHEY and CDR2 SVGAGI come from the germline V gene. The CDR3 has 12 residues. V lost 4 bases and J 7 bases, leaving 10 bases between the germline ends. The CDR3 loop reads CASSSPLTGYTF. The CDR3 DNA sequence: TGTGCCAGCAGTTCGCCCCTAACTGGCTACACCTTC.

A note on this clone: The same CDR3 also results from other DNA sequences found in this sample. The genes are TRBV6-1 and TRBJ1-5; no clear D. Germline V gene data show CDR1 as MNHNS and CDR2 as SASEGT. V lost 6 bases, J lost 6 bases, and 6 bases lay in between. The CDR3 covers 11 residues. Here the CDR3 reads CASSHSQPQHF. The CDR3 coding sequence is TGTGCCAGCAGCCACAGTCAGCCCCAGCATTTT.

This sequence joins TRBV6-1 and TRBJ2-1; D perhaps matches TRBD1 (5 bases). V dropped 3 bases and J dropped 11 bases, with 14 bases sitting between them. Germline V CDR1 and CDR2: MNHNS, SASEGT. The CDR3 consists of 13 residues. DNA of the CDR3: TGTGCCAGCAGTGAGGAAGGGGCAGTCCAGCAGTTCTTC. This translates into CASSEEGAVQQFF.

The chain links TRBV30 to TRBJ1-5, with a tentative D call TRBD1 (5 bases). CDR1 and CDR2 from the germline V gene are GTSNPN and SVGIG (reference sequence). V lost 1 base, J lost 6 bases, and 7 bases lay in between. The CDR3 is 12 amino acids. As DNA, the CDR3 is TGTGCCTGGAGTGGTGGGGCTCAGCCCCAGCATTTT. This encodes CAWSGGAQPQHF.

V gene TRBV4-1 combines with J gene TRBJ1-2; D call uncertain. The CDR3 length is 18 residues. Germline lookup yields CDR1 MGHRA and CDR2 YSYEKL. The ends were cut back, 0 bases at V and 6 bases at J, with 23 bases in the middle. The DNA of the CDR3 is TGCGCCAGCAGCCAAGATATGAGAAAGCTTGGGCTCCAGGATGGCTACACCTTC. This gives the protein CASSQDMRKLGLQDGYTF.

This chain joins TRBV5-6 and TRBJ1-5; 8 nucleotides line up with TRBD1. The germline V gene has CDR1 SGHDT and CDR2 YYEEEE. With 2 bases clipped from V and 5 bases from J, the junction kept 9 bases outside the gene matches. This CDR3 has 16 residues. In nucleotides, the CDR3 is TGTGCCAGCAGCTTTGGGGGGGGACAGGTCTATCAGCCCCAGCATTTT. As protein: CASSFGGGQVYQPQHF.

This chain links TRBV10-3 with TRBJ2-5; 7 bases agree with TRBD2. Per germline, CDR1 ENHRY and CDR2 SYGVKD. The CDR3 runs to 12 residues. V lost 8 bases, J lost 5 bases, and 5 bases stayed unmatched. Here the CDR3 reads CAIGREPETQYF. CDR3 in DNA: TGTGCCATCGGGCGGGAGCCCGAGACCCAGTACTTC.

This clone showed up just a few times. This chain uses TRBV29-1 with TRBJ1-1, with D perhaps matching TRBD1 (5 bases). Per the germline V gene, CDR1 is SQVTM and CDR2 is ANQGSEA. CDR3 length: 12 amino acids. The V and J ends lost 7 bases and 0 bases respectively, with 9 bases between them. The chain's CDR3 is CSALRVNTEAFF. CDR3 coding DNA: TGCAGCGCCCTCAGGGTGAACACTGAAGCTTTCTTT. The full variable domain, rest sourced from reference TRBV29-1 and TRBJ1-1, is SAVISQKPSRDICQRGTSLTIQCQVDSQVTMMFWYRQQPGQSLTLIATANQGSEATYESGFVIDKFPISRPNLTFSTLTVSNMSPEDSSIYLCSALRVNTEAFFGQGTRLTVV.

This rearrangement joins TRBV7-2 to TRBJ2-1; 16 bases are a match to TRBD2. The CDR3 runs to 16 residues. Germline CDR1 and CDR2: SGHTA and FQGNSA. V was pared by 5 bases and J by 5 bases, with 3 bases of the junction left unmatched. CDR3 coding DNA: TGTGCCAGCAGCAAGGGACTAGCGGGGGGGGACAATGAGCAGTTCTTC. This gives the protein CASSKGLAGGDNEQFF.

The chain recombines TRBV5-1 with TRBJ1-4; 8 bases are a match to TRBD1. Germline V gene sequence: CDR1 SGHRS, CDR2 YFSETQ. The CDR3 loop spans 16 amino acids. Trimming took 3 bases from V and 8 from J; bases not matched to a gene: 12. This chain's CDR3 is CASSSAEQGVGEKLFF. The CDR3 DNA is TGCGCCAGCAGCTCGGCTGAACAGGGGGTGGGGGAAAAACTGTTTTTT.